The 6 T cell receptor beta chains listed next were all sequenced from one sample in a study of T cells in women clearing cervical HPV infection. Here immunoSEQ multiplex PCR was the method, and the copy in TCRdb shows in-frame clones only, minus some. Its clone listing holds under 20,000 clones. The sequenced sample consisted of blood buffy coat. The receptor set was obtained from a woman aged 18 to 75 with a cervical HPV16 infection that either progressed to CIN3+ or cleared (not recorded which).

On this clone: The CDR3 end lies 3 residues beyond the end of the read and is filled in from the germline J gene. The genes are TRBV19 and TRBJ1-1; 8 nucleotides agree with TRBD1. Germline CDR1 and CDR2: LNHDA and SQIVND (reference sequence). The CDR3 length is 13 residues. J was trimmed by 7 bases and V by 5 bases; bases with no gene match: 6. CDR3 bases read: TGTGCCAGTAGTGAGTTTGGACAGGGTGAA. Protein sequence: CASSEFGQGE. The entire CDR3 sequence reads CASSEFGQGEAFF.

Turning to this clone: The sequence runs out 3 residues before the end of the CDR3; the remainder is reconstructed from the germline J gene. The rearrangement joins TRBV12-3 or TRBV12-4 to TRBJ1-6; D gene uncertain. Trimming left V 1 base short and J 9 bases short, with 7 bases between. The CDR3 sequence is 13 residues long. Incomplete CDR3 DNA: TGTGCCAGCAGTTTAGAAAGGGTTTCACCC. As protein: CASSLERVSP. The full CDR3 sequence reads CASSLERVSPLHF.

About this clone itself: The read is 3 residues too short to cover the CDR3 end, so that end is filled in from the germline J gene. This chain joins TRBV5-1 and TRBJ1-6; 7 bases match TRBD1. Germline V gene lookup returns CDR1 SGHRS and CDR2 YFSETQ. This CDR3 comprises 15 residues. V lost 4 bases to trimming and J lost 8 bases; unmatched junction nucleotides: 9. This CDR3 reads CASSTGQKIDSPLHF. The part of the CDR3 DNA that was read is TGCGCCAGCAGCACGGGACAGAAGATTGATTCACCC.

In the case of this clone: The read falls 3 residues short of the CDR3 end, and the missing part is taken from the germline J gene. This chain uses TRBV5-1 with TRBJ2-3; 8 bases are a match to TRBD1. The germline V gene has CDR1 SGHRS and CDR2 YFSETQ. The CDR3 extends over 15 amino acids. Trimming cost V 6 bases and J 4 bases; bases outside gene matches: 10. The CDR3 spells CASNRKATGADTQYF. The sequenced part of the CDR3 DNA is TGCGCCAGCAACCGTAAGGCGACAGGGGCAGATACG.

Worth noting for this clone: The read ends 3 residues early relative to the CDR3; the germline J gene fills the gap. The chain recombines TRBV7-8 with TRBJ1-2, with TRBD1 matching over 9 bases. The CDR3 is 14 amino acids. V shed 6 bases, J shed 3 bases, and the junction held 5 bases outside the gene matches. Germline V gene lookup returns CDR1 SGHVS and CDR2 FQNEAQ. This CDR3 is CASSPGQGDYGYTF. The CDR3 DNA, read in part, is TGTGCCAGCAGTCCGGGACAGGGTGACTATGGC.

With regard to this clone: The sequence runs out 3 residues before the end of the CDR3; the remainder is reconstructed from the germline J gene. The chain recombines TRBV4-1 with TRBJ2-5; D gene unclear. V shed 5 bases and J shed 2 bases, with 9 bases lying between them. The CDR3 consists of 13 residues. CDR1 MGHRA and CDR2 YSYEKL come from the germline V gene. CDR3 DNA (partial): TGCGCCAGCAGCTCCAGCGTACAAGAGACC. This encodes CASSSSVQET. The entire CDR3 reads CASSSSVQETQYF.